Shown below are 11 T cell receptor beta chains from a single sample sequenced in a study of CD8 T cells in Susac syndrome (dated by TCRdb to between 2018 and 2021). The receptor library was made with the immunoSEQ multiplex PCR assay. RNA was extracted with the RNeasy kit and roughly 0.5 to 1 ug was reverse transcribed using random hexamers. TCRdb handled the public reads itself, with Q25 trimming in fastp and clone calling in MiXCR, and kept productive beta chains. When rows share a CDR3 protein, they turn into one entry using the most common DNA and genes. The sample includes 150,000 or so distinct CDR3 sequences, with roughly 94% observed a single time. About 0.1% of the sample belongs to the ten largest clones. The specimen was CD4+ T cells from PBMCs. The receptors shown here come from a human donor with multiple sclerosis.

The V and J genes are TRBV6-2 or TRBV6-3 and TRBJ2-1, with 9 bases lining up with TRBD2. There are 15 residues in the CDR3. Germline V gives CDR1 MNHEY, CDR2 SVGEGT. The junction had 13 bases not matched to a gene; V was cut back by 6 bases and J by 10 bases. The CDR3 region is CASSSPLAGVQEQFF. CDR3 nucleotide sequence: TGTGCCAGCAGCTCCCCTTTAGCGGGAGTGCAAGAGCAGTTCTTC.

V gene TRBV5-1 combines with J gene TRBJ2-5, with 10 bases identical to TRBD1. V shed 4 bases, J shed 9 bases, and the junction held 12 bases outside the gene matches. CDR1 SGHRS and CDR2 YFSETQ come from the germline V gene. The CDR3 is made up of 15 amino acids. The CDR3 region is CASSGGTGDNLAQYF. The CDR3 DNA follows: TGCGCCAGCAGCGGCGGGACAGGGGACAATTTGGCCCAGTACTTC.

The chain combines TRBV20-1 with TRBJ2-7; D is possibly TRBD1 (5 bases). V gave up 1 base and J gave up 0 bases, with 16 bases separating them. Germline assignment: CDR1 DFQATT and CDR2 SNEGSKA (reference sequence). The CDR3 is 16 amino acids. The CDR3 coding sequence is TGCAGTGCTAGAGGGCCCTTGACAGACCTCTCCTACGAGCAGTACTTC. This gives the protein CSARGPLTDLSYEQYF.

The J gene is TRBJ1-1, the V gene TRBV20-1; TRBD1 aligns across 9 bases. V dropped 3 bases and J dropped 1; count of bases not matched to a gene: 6. CDR1 is DFQATT, CDR2 SNEGSKA, per germline (reference sequence). The CDR3 contains 15 residues. Here the CDR3 DNA reads TGCAGTGCTAGCCGATCGGACAGGGGGAACACTGAAGCTTTCTTT. It yields the protein CSASRSDRGNTEAFF.

This clonotype was detected only once. Written as DNA, the CDR3 is TGTGCCAGTAGTCGACAGGATAGTCCCTCCTACGAGCAGTACTTC. This sequence encodes CASSRQDSPSYEQYF. The chain combines TRBV19 with TRBJ2-7, with D possibly matching TRBD1 (6 bases). CDR3 length: 15 residues. V was pared by 5 bases and J by 0 bases, with 14 bases between. The germline CDR1 and CDR2 sequences are LNHDA and SQIVND (reference sequence).

The gene calls are TRBV10-3 and TRBJ1-2, with D uncertain. The ends were cut back, 8 bases at V and 7 bases at J, with 17 bases in the middle. From germline, CDR1 is ENHRY and CDR2 SYGVKD. The CDR3 loop spans 13 amino acids. DNA for the CDR3: TGTGCCATCCGCCCGATAGACCTAAGTGGCTACACCTTC. This sequence encodes CAIRPIDLSGYTF.

This chain uses TRBV3-1 with TRBJ2-3, with a tentative D call TRBD2 (6 bases). V was shortened by 6 bases and J by 2 bases, with 12 bases between the two germline ends. There are 14 residues in the CDR3. Germline V gene sequence: CDR1 LGHDT, CDR2 YNNKEL (reference sequence). CDR3 sequence reads: CASREAGPTDTQYF. CDR3 sequence (DNA): TGTGCCAGCAGGGAAGCGGGCCCCACAGATACGCAGTATTTT.

This chain joins TRBV11-2 and TRBJ1-1; D uncertain. V lost 0 bases and J 2 bases, leaving 7 bases between the germline ends. Germline V gene sequence: CDR1 SGHAT, CDR2 FQNNGV. The CDR3 runs to 14 residues. CDR3 region: CASSLDAFNTEAFF. In DNA, the CDR3 is TGTGCCAGCAGCTTAGACGCCTTTAACACTGAAGCTTTCTTT.

V and J are TRBV29-1 and TRBJ2-4; no definite D call. The germline CDR1 and CDR2 sequences are SQVTM and ANQGSEA. The CDR3 is made up of 13 amino acids. V was cut by 1 base and J by 0 bases, with 4 bases left in between. CDR3 sequence reads: CSVEGLAKNIQYF. The CDR3 region has the DNA TGCAGCGTTGAAGGGCTAGCCAAAAACATTCAGTACTTC.

V and J are TRBV10-3 and TRBJ1-2; 7 bases agree with TRBD1. Germline V gene data show CDR1 as ENHRY and CDR2 as SYGVKD. The CDR3 is made up of 11 amino acids. CDR3 coding DNA: TGTGCGGTTCCAGGGGGTTATGGCTACACCTTC. This translates into CAVPGGYGYTF.

The J gene is TRBJ2-6, the V gene TRBV24-1; D unresolved. The V end lost 5 bases, the J end lost 2 bases, and 12 bases lay between the germline ends. Germline CDR1 KGHDR, CDR2 SFDVKD. The CDR3 consists of 16 residues. The CDR3 DNA reads as TGTGCCACCAGTGGGGTTCGAGTCACTGGGGCCAACGTCCTGACTTTC. Its protein is CATSGVRVTGANVLTF.